The rows below give T cell receptor beta chains drawn from one sample of a study of control samples from healthy donors and cancer patients. Generated by immunoSEQ multiplex PCR, the TCRdb table keeps only in-frame clones and is missing some. The sample includes approximately 100,000 clones, roughly four fifths of them seen just once. The sample comprised blood. The source of these receptors is a man aged 55 to 70 in good health. Each CDR3 is given with its conserved first and last residue. Fields, in order: clone size, CDR3 length, V gene, CDR3 protein. Size is stated for part of the rows, as once, few or many counts, or as a class when the clone is expanded.

once | 12 | TRBV6-5 | CASTWVGNTIYF
once | 15 | TRBV2 | CASCLRTVGSEKLFF
NA | 18 | TRBV4-1 | CASSQVWDSMRRSDTQYF
NA | 18 | TRBV15 | CATSTIQTGDREGKKLFF
NA | 13 | TRBV4-2 | CASSQESTDTQYF
few | 12 | TRBV5-4 | CASRLGRGEEYF
NA | 13 | TRBV30 | CAWSAGGDQPQHF
NA | 14 | TRBV6-5 | CASSYSGGSYGYTF
NA | 15 | TRBV5-4 | CASSLPGGTEYEQYF
NA | 14 | TRBV6-5 | CASRGGQGNSPLHF
NA | 12 | TRBV28 | CASSSGRSEQYF
NA | 14 | TRBV6-6 | CASSGQGAEETQYF
many | 11 | TRBV20-1 | CSVRGGTEAFF
NA | 15 | TRBV6-5 | CASSRGGENNQPQHF
NA | 12 | TRBV30 | CAWTGGAEKLFF
NA | 14 | TRBV5-5 | CASSLRHTNQPQHF
NA | 16 | TRBV2 | CASSGRQLIGPDTQYF
NA | 14 | TRBV24-1 | CATSSDRDTGELFF
NA | 14 | TRBV19 | CASSISGGADEQFF
NA | 15 | TRBV5-1 | CASSLESGYAYEQYF
NA | 17 | TRBV19 | CASSIPGVAPSTDTQYF
NA | 16 | TRBV4-2 | CASSQLGLAGGTEQFF
NA | 14 | TRBV5-1 | CASSPGTSGGKAFF
few | 13 | TRBV18 | CASSQGDTGELFF
NA | 18 | TRBV5-1 | CASSLGSSPAATNEKLFF
few | 14 | TRBV1 | CTSSQDVGSYGYTF
medium-sized | 13 | TRBV24-1 | CATSEPHRDTQYF
NA | 15 | TRBV4-1 | CASSQVRQAPQYQHF
NA | 13 | TRBV5-1 | CASSLVSEDTQYF
NA | 15 | TRBV7-2 | CASTPSLAGNNEQFF
NA | 16 | TRBV10-1 | CASSDSQPRVNQPQHF
NA | 13 | TRBV7-9 | CASSGRETYEQYF
NA | 12 | TRBV18 | CASSSSEDEQFF
NA | 16 | TRBV7-3 | CASSLSPGGVTGELFF
NA | 15 | TRBV6-6 | CASSGLAGGIGAQYF
NA | 16 | TRBV4-1 | CASSAHRGLPHEKLFF
NA | 19 | TRBV3-1/TRBV3-2 | CASSQPTSGGGSNTGELFF
NA | 15 | TRBV19 | CASSILAGGGNEQFF
NA | 16 | TRBV28 | CASSPSVWGSTDTQYF
NA | 14 | TRBV27 | CASSWGPEGETQYF
NA | 15 | TRBV28 | CASHTRGIGGNIQYF
NA | 15 | TRBV2 | CASSRQGSSNQPQHF
NA | 18 | TRBV11-2 | CASSLRGPRDSSTDTQYF
NA | 15 | TRBV6-5 | CASSYSRYRAGEQYF
NA | 13 | TRBV2 | CAGSGNPGETQYF
few | 13 | TRBV5-6 | CASSFAGRETQYF
once | 15 | TRBV4-1 | CASSQEGGSTDTQYF
NA | 12 | TRBV6-5 | CASYDRADEQYF
NA | 15 | TRBV6-5 | CASSYSRQGNGGYTF
few | 14 | TRBV6-5 | CASRAGTGNQPQHF
NA | 13 | TRBV30 | CAWGRSVAYGYTF
NA | 18 | TRBV7-6 | CASSFVLAGTANTGELFF
NA | 15 | TRBV20-1 | CSASYRPLDKNIQYF
NA | 12 | TRBV29-1 | CSAGSQGPEAFF
once | 14 | TRBV28 | CASSFRQGFVKLFF
NA | 15 | TRBV5-1 | CASSLVGTASYGYTF
NA | 14 | TRBV9 | CASSGPGRPTEQYF
NA | 14 | TRBV6-6 | CASQDLEPTDTQYF
NA | 13 | TRBV7-2 | CASSRDARGIQYF
NA | 14 | TRBV30 | CAWSALTANYGYTF